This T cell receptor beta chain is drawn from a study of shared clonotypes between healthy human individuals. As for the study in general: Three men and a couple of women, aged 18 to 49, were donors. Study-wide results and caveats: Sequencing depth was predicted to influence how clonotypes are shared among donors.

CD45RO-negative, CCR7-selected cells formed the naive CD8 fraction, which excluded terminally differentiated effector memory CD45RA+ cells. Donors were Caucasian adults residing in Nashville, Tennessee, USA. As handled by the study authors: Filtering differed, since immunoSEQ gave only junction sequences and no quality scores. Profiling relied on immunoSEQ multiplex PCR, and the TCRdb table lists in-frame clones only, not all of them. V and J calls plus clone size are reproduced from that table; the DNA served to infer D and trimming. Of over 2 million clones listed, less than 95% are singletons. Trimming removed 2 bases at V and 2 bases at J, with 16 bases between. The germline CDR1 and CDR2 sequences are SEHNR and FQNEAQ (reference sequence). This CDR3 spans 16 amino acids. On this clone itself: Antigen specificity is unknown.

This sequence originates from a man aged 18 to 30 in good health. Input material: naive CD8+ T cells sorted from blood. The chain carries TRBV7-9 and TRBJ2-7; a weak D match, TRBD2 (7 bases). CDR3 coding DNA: TGTGCCAGCAGCTTATGGGAGGGGGACATGACCTACGAGCAGTACTTC. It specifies CASSLWEGDMTYEQYF. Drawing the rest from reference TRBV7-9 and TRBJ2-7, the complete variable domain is DTGVSQNPRHKITKRGQNVTFRCDPISEHNRLYWYRQTLGQGPEFLTYFQNEAQLEKSRLLSDRFSAERPKGSFSTLEIQRTEQGDSAMYLCASSLWEGDMTYEQYFGPGTRLTVT.